This T cell receptor (beta chain) was recorded in a study of blood T cell repertoires in COVID-19. The overall study: The samples span acute and convalescent COVID-19 from the United States, Italy and Spain. Sample material is recorded as cDNA or gDNA derived from T cells, B-cell-depleted T cells, or PBMCs.

Source study methods: Amplification with reference gene primers provided the estimates of nucleated cell counts. Libraries were prepared by immunoSEQ multiplex PCR; TCRdb keeps only in-frame clonotypes and omits some of them. V and J calls and clone size are copied from that table; D and trimming were computed from the DNA. This table holds some 69,000 clones, less than 95% found once. While infection was still active, Seattle patients were enrolled and then followed longitudinally. The CDR3 is 16 amino acids. V was pared by 2 bases and J by 9 bases, with 13 bases of the junction left unmatched. Germline assignment: CDR1 MGHRA and CDR2 YSYEKL.

The chain employs TRBV4-1 and TRBJ2-1; TRBD2 matches 7 bases. The source material was peripheral blood. The TCR was taken from a man aged 45-65 years with COVID-19, enrolled during active disease. CDR3 in amino acids: CASSQTHNAAGFEQFF. The CDR3, as DNA: TGCGCCAGCAGCCAAACACACAACGCAGCGGGATTTGAGCAGTTCTTC.